The 3 T cell receptor beta chains below were found in one sample sequenced in a study of response to subunit inactivated influenza vaccine. TCRdb reprocessed the RT-PCR reads with MiXCR, giving one entry per CDR3 protein. The table has 700,000 to 800,000 distinct CDR3 sequences, roughly 18% seen once; the top ten hold about a tenth. The sample here was PBMCs from blood, taken 5 days after vaccination. These receptor sequences come from a man aged 45-60 years who received an inactivated influenza vaccine.

The chain uses TRBV20-1 and TRBJ2-2, with D possibly being TRBD1 (6 bases). The ends were cut back, 2 bases at V and 7 bases at J, with 11 bases in the middle. Germline V gene data show CDR1 as DFQATT and CDR2 as SNEGSKA (reference sequence). This CDR3 is 13 amino acids long. CDR3: CSARRRGGGELFF. CDR3 bases: TGCAGTGCTAGACGCAGGGGCGGCGGGGAGCTGTTTTTT.

This chain links TRBV20-1 with TRBJ2-1; D might be TRBD1 (6 bases). This CDR3 is built from 12 residues. V was shortened by 5 bases and J by 8 bases, with 13 bases between the two germline ends. CDR1 is DFQATT, CDR2 SNEGSKA, per germline (reference sequence). In DNA form, the CDR3 reads TGCAGTGCTGGGGGACAATCCCATGAGCAGTTCTTC. Translation: CSAGGQSHEQFF.

This clonotype occurred a few times. CDR3 sequence (DNA): TGTGCCAGCAGCCCTGGGGGAGGCCCACACGAGCAGTACTTC. Protein product: CASSPGGGPHEQYF. The chain uses TRBV7-8 and TRBJ2-7; possibly TRBD2 for D (6 bases). Germline V lookup: CDR1 SGHVS, CDR2 FQNEAQ. This CDR3 is 14 amino acids long. Trimming pared 5 bases from V and 5 bases from J, leaving 16 bases between. Complete variable domain (other parts from reference TRBV7-8 and TRBJ2-7): GAGVSQSPRYKVAKRGQDVALRCDPISGHVSLFWYQQALGQGPEFLTYFQNEAQLDKSGLPSDRFFAERPEGSVSTLKIQRTQQEDSAVYLCASSPGGGPHEQYFGPGTRLTVT.